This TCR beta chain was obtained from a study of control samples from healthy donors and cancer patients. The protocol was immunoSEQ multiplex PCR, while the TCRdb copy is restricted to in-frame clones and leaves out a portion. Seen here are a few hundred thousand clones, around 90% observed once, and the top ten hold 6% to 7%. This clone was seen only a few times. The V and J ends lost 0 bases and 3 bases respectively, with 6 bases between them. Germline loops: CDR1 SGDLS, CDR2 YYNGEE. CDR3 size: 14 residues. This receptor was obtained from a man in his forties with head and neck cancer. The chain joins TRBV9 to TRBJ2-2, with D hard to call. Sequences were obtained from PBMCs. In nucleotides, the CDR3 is TGTGCCAGCAGCGTAGTGGCCGACACCGGGGAGCTGTTTTTT. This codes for CASSVVADTGELFF.